The rows below give T cell receptor beta chains drawn from one sample of a study of PD-1 blockade in classical Hodgkin lymphoma. Profiled with immunoSEQ multiplex PCR; TCRdb holds only in-frame clones, not every one. The table lists 90,000 to 110,000 clones, more than 70% of them singletons. The specimen was peripheral blood mononuclear cells (PBMCs), collected before the fourth cycle of nivolumab. The receptors were sampled from a human donor with classical Hodgkin lymphoma. Both conserved end residues are part of each CDR3. Fields, in order: clone size, V gene, J gene, D gene, CDR3 protein, CDR3 DNA. A D gene is named only where the DNA matches it firmly. Size values are once, few and many counts, or a class for expanded clones, and some rows have none.

.,TRBV28,TRBJ2-7,TRBD2,CASSLPGTSGGYEQYF,TGTGCCAGCAGTTTACCTGGGACTAGCGGGGGTTACGAGCAGTACTTC
.,TRBV28,TRBJ2-5,.,CASSSRDGRGETQYF,TGTGCCAGCAGTTCCCGTGACGGGAGAGGGGAGACCCAGTACTTC
.,TRBV7-8,TRBJ2-7,TRBD2,CASSLAWREGAYEQYF,TGTGCCAGCAGCTTAGCGTGGCGGGAGGGCGCTTACGAGCAGTACTTC
few,TRBV7-9,TRBJ2-1,.,CASHGPDEQFF,TGTGCCAGTCACGGCCCGGATGAGCAGTTCTTC
once,TRBV18,TRBJ2-1,.,CASSPGTEYNEQFF,TGTGCCAGCTCCCCCGGGACTGAATACAATGAGCAGTTCTTC
.,TRBV10-3,TRBJ2-1,TRBD2,CAISPLPTSGRIDEQFF,TGTGCCATCAGTCCCCTCCCGACTAGCGGGAGGATCGATGAGCAGTTCTTC
.,TRBV27,TRBJ1-1,TRBD1,CASRKTGTNTEAFF,TGTGCCAGCAGAAAGACAGGGACGAACACTGAAGCTTTCTTT
.,TRBV20-1,TRBJ2-7,.,CSGRGSYEQYF,TGCAGTGGACGGGGCTCCTACGAGCAGTACTTC
.,TRBV7-8,TRBJ2-7,.,CASSLTAFPLSSYEQYF,TGTGCCAGCAGCTTAACGGCGTTTCCCTTGAGCTCCTACGAGCAGTACTTC
.,TRBV5-4,TRBJ2-3,.,CASSFTSGTDTQYF,TGTGCCAGCAGCTTTACATCCGGCACAGATACGCAGTATTTT
.,TRBV19,TRBJ2-1,.,CASSRGLTYNEQFF,TGTGCCAGTAGTCGGGGACTTACCTACAATGAGCAGTTCTTC
.,TRBV5-6,TRBJ1-5,TRBD1,CASSWGQGQDQPQHF,TGTGCCAGCAGCTGGGGACAGGGTCAGGATCAGCCCCAGCATTTT
.,TRBV7-2,TRBJ2-1,TRBD2,CASTQTLAGNNEQFF,TGTGCCAGCACCCAAACACTAGCGGGAAACAATGAGCAGTTCTTC
once,TRBV28,TRBJ1-5,TRBD1,CASSSPGQGYQPQHF,TGTGCCAGCAGTTCGCCGGGACAGGGATATCAGCCCCAGCATTTT
.,TRBV1,TRBJ1-1,.,CTSSQALPGGGNTEAFF,TGCACCAGCAGCCAAGCTCTACCAGGAGGCGGGAACACTGAAGCTTTCTTT
.,TRBV5-1,TRBJ1-2,.,CASSLAQGPVYGYTF,TGCGCCAGCAGCTTGGCCCAAGGCCCGGTCTATGGCTACACCTTC
.,TRBV5-1,TRBJ1-4,.,CASSLVVAEKLFF,TGCGCCAGCAGCCTGGTGGTAGCTGAAAAACTGTTTTTT
.,TRBV18,TRBJ2-7,TRBD1,CASSPPGQGNEQYF,TGTGCCAGCTCACCACCAGGACAGGGAAACGAGCAGTACTTC
.,TRBV7-9,TRBJ2-7,.,CASSFSPGRGLWYEQYF,TGTGCCAGCAGCTTCAGTCCGGGACGGGGATTGTGGTACGAGCAGTACTTC
.,TRBV19,TRBJ1-2,.,CASTRGSVGGYTF,TGTGCCAGTACCCGTGGTTCTGTGGGTGGCTACACCTTC
.,TRBV7-2,TRBJ2-7,.,CASSRTVGPYEQYF,TGTGCCAGCAGCCGGACAGTAGGGCCCTACGAGCAGTACTTC
.,TRBV6-5,TRBJ1-1,TRBD1,CASSWDRNTEAFF,TGTGCCAGCAGTTGGGACAGGAACACTGAAGCTTTCTTT
.,TRBV27,TRBJ2-5,TRBD2,CASSLLSGGPQETQYF,TGTGCCAGCAGTTTACTATCGGGAGGACCTCAAGAGACCCAGTACTTC
few,TRBV14,TRBJ1-1,.,CASSQVENTEAFF,TGTGCCAGCAGCCAAGTCGAGAACACTGAAGCTTTCTTT
.,TRBV7-2,TRBJ2-7,.,CASSYSRSPPEQYF,TGTGCCAGCAGCTACTCCCGAAGCCCGCCGGAGCAGTACTTC
.,TRBV7-8,TRBJ1-2,TRBD1,CASSLGQGVSRGYTF,TGTGCCAGCAGCTTAGGACAGGGAGTATCACGGGGCTACACCTTC
.,TRBV4-1,TRBJ2-7,TRBD1,CASSHGDSTYEQYF,TGCGCCAGCAGCCACGGGGACAGCACCTACGAGCAGTACTTC
.,TRBV5-1,TRBJ1-2,.,CASSFDGIYGYTF,TGCGCCAGCAGCTTCGACGGTATTTACGGCTACACCTTC
.,TRBV28,TRBJ2-7,.,CASSFTSGYEQYF,TGTGCCAGCAGTTTTACTTCGGGCTACGAGCAGTACTTC
.,TRBV5-4,TRBJ2-3,.,CASSLTANTQYF,TGTGCCAGCAGCTTGACGGCTAATACGCAGTATTTT
once,TRBV5-6,TRBJ1-5,TRBD1,CASSLGPGQGHQPQHF,TGTGCCAGCAGCCTGGGCCCGGGACAGGGGCATCAGCCCCAGCATTTT
.,TRBV5-1,TRBJ2-7,.,CASSLGSSYEQYF,TGCGCCAGCAGCTTGGGATCCTCCTACGAGCAGTACTTC
.,TRBV7-9,TRBJ2-1,.,CASSPKTYNEQFF,TGTGCCAGCAGCCCCAAAACCTACAATGAGCAGTTCTTC
.,TRBV6-6,TRBJ1-5,.,CASSYSRGNQPQHF,TGTGCCAGCAGTTACTCTCGAGGCAATCAGCCCCAGCATTTT
.,TRBV7-9,TRBJ1-2,.,CASSLRVLNYGYTF,TGTGCCAGCAGCTTACGGGTCCTTAACTATGGCTACACCTTC
once,TRBV6-1,TRBJ1-2,.,CASRETVPHYGYTF,TGTGCCAGCAGGGAGACCGTACCCCACTATGGCTACACCTTC
.,TRBV30,TRBJ2-7,.,CAWAGPSPSNEQYF,TGTGCCTGGGCGGGGCCTAGCCCGTCGAACGAGCAGTACTTC
.,TRBV5-1,TRBJ2-2,TRBD2,CASSLTAGGYTGELFF,TGCGCCAGCAGCCTAACAGCGGGAGGGTACACCGGGGAGCTGTTTTTT
once,TRBV25-1,TRBJ1-1,.,CASSEDRSPRDTEAFF,TGTGCCAGCAGTGAAGATCGCTCGCCGAGGGACACTGAAGCTTTCTTT
.,TRBV4-1,TRBJ2-5,.,CASSQPGFRGETQYF,TGCGCCAGCAGCCAGCCGGGATTTCGAGGAGAGACCCAGTACTTC
.,TRBV30,TRBJ2-5,.,CAWSGTVETQYF,TGTGCCTGGAGTGGCACGGTAGAGACCCAGTACTTC
once,TRBV6-5,TRBJ2-2,.,CASREQGSGELFF,TGTGCCAGCAGGGAACAGGGCTCCGGGGAGCTGTTTTTT
.,TRBV7-9,TRBJ1-5,TRBD1,CASSQGQGTQPQHF,TGTGCCAGCAGCCAGGGACAGGGAACTCAGCCCCAGCATTTT
.,TRBV7-9,TRBJ1-1,TRBD1,CASSPWTGETEAFF,TGTGCCAGCAGCCCATGGACAGGGGAAACTGAAGCTTTCTTT
once,TRBV7-2,TRBJ2-3,TRBD2,CASSLSAGGTDTQYF,TGTGCCAGCAGCTTAAGTGCGGGAGGCACAGATACGCAGTATTTT
.,TRBV7-2,TRBJ1-2,TRBD1,CASSLATTGFYGYTF,TGTGCCAGCAGCTTAGCTACGACAGGGTTCTATGGCTACACCTTC
once,TRBV2,TRBJ1-4,.,CASSEGGGEKLFF,TGTGCCAGCAGTGAAGGTGGGGGGGAAAAACTGTTTTTT
.,TRBV6-5,TRBJ2-6,.,CASSYWDAGANVLTF,TGTGCCAGCAGTTACTGGGACGCGGGGGCCAACGTCCTGACTTTC
.,TRBV6-5,TRBJ2-7,.,CASSYVGEIYEQYF,TGTGCCAGCAGTTACGTGGGGGAAATCTACGAGCAGTACTTC
.,TRBV25-1,TRBJ1-1,.,CASSDSPITEGTEAFF,TGTGCCAGCAGTGATAGCCCTATTACAGAGGGCACTGAAGCTTTCTTT
.,TRBV7-9,TRBJ1-3,.,CASSPQNSAGNTIYF,TGTGCCAGCAGCCCTCAGAATTCCGCTGGAAACACCATATATTTT
.,TRBV7-6,TRBJ1-1,TRBD1,CASSPWDRGTEAFF,TGTGCCAGCAGCCCTTGGGACAGGGGAACTGAAGCTTTCTTT
.,TRBV7-8,TRBJ2-1,TRBD2,CASSFMAEASGDNEQFF,TGTGCCAGCAGCTTTATGGCGGAGGCTAGCGGGGATAATGAGCAGTTCTTC
once,TRBV30,TRBJ2-7,.,CAWNGQYEQYF,TGTGCCTGGAACGGACAGTACGAGCAGTACTTC
.,TRBV11-2,TRBJ2-2,.,CASSPGRRRAGELFF,TGTGCCAGCAGCCCAGGCCGGCGGCGGGCCGGGGAGCTGTTTTTT
.,TRBV18,TRBJ1-5,.,CASSPSPRNQPQHF,TGTGCCAGCTCACCATCCCCCAGAAATCAGCCCCAGCATTTT
.,TRBV7-9,TRBJ2-5,.,CASSSAGPIQETQYF,TGTGCCAGCAGCTCGGCGGGACCGATCCAAGAGACCCAGTACTTC
.,TRBV15,TRBJ1-2,.,CATSRDLDRYYGYTF,TGTGCCACCAGCAGAGATCTCGACCGATACTATGGCTACACCTTC